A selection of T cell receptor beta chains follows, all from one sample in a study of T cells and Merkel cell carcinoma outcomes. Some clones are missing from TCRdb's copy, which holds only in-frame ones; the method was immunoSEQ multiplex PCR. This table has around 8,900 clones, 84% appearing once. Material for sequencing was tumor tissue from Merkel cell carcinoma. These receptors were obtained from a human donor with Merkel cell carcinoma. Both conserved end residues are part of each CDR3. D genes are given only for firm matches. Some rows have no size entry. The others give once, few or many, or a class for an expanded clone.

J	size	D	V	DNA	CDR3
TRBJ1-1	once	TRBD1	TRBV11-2	TGTGCCAGCAGCTACGACAGGGGAGGAACTGAAGCTTTCTTT	CASSYDRGGTEAFF
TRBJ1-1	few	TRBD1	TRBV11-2	TGTGCCAGCAGTCGGGACAGGGCTACTGAAGCTTTCTTT	CASSRDRATEAFF
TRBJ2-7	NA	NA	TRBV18	TGTGCCAGCTCAACACAGTACTACGAGCAATACTTC	CASSTQYYEQYF
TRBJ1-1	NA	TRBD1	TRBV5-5	TGTGCCAGCAGCCCACAATTTACAGGGGTGGGCACTGAAGCTTTCTTT	CASSPQFTGVGTEAFF
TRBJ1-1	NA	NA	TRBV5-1	TGCGCCAGCAGCTTGCCGGGGACTGAAGCTTTCTTT	CASSLPGTEAFF
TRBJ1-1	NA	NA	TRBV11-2	TGTGCCAGCAGCTTAGTACCGGGGGCAAGCGTCACTGAAGCTTTCTTT	CASSLVPGASVTEAFF
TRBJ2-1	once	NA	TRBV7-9	TGTGCCAGCAGCTTATGGCGTGCGGGTAGGGATGAGCAGTTCTTC	CASSLWRAGRDEQFF
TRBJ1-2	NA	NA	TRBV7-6	TGTGCCAGCAGCTTTGAACGGGGACCTGGCTATGGCTACACCTTC	CASSFERGPGYGYTF
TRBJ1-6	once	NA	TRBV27	TGTGCCAGCAGTCCAGTAGGACAGTCGCATAATTCACCCCTCCACTTT	CASSPVGQSHNSPLHF
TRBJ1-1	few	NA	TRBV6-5	TGTGCCACACAGAGGAACACTGAAGCTTTCTTT	CATQRNTEAFF
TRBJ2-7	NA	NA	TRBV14	TGTGCCAGCAGCCAAGGGGCGAGGGTGACAGATTACGAGCAGTACTTC	CASSQGARVTDYEQYF
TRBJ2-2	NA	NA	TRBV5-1	TGCGCCAGCAGCTTGGAGGGGCAGGGAGTCATCGGGGAGCTGTTTTTT	CASSLEGQGVIGELFF
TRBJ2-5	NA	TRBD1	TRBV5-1	TGCGCCAGCAGCCTGGGGACAGGGAGTAGAGAGACCCAGTACTTC	CASSLGTGSRETQYF
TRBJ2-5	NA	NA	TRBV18	TGTGCCAGCTCACCTACGGGGGGCCGACAAGAGACCCAGTACTTC	CASSPTGGRQETQYF
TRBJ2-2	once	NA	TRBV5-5	TGTGCCAGCAGCCTCGGAGGCACGGGCACCGGGGAGCTGTTTTTT	CASSLGGTGTGELFF
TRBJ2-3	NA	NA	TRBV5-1	TGCGCCAGCAGCCGGGGGACAGCACTCACAGATACGCAGTATTTT	CASSRGTALTDTQYF
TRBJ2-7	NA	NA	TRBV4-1	TGCGCCAGCAGCCTCCTGGACTCCTACGAGCAGTACTTC	CASSLLDSYEQYF
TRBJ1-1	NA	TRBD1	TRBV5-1	TGCGCCAGCAGCCCCTCTCCCGACAGGGGTGGCACTGAAGCTTTCTTT	CASSPSPDRGGTEAFF
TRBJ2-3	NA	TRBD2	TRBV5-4	TGTGCCAGCAGCTTGTTTGCCAGCGGGGGCTCGTCGGATACGCAGTATTTT	CASSLFASGGSSDTQYF
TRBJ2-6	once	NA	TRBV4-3	TGCGCCAGCAGCCCCGCAGGGGCAGCCCTCTCTGGGGCCAACGTCCTGACTTTC	CASSPAGAALSGANVLTF
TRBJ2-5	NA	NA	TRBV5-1	TGCGCCAGCAGCTTGGGTCAGCTACAAGAGACCCAGTACTTC	CASSLGQLQETQYF
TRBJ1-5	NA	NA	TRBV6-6	TGTGCCACCACGGGGGGGCTGATAGCAAATCAGCCCCAGCATTTT	CATTGGLIANQPQHF
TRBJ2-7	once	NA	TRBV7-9	TGTGCCAGCCGGCAGGGTGGCTACGAGCAGTACTTC	CASRQGGYEQYF
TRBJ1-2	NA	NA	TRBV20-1	TGCAGTGCTAGCCCTGACCGCACCTTC	CSASPDRTF
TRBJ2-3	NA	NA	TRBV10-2	TGCGCCAGCAGGGACAGCACAGATACGCAGTATTTT	CASRDSTDTQYF
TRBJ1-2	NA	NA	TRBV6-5	TGTGCCAGCAGTAGTGGGTCTAACTATGGCTACACCTTC	CASSSGSNYGYTF
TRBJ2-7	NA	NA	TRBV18	TGTGCCAGCTCCCCCACAGGGTACGAGCAGTACTTC	CASSPTGYEQYF
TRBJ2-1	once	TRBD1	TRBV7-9	TGTGCCAGCAGCTTAGGCGGGACAGGGGGCAATGAGCAGTTCTTC	CASSLGGTGGNEQFF
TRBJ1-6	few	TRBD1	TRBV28	TGTGCCAGCAGTTCCGGGACAGCTTATAATTCACCCCTCCACTTT	CASSSGTAYNSPLHF
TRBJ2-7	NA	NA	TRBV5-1	TGCGCCAGCAGCTTGGAGGCGCAGGGGGGGGAGCAGTACTTC	CASSLEAQGGEQYF
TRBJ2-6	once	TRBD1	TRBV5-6	TGTGCCAGCAGCGGGGACAGGGTCGCGGCGGGGGCCAACGTCCTGACTTTC	CASSGDRVAAGANVLTF
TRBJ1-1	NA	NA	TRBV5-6	TGTGCCAGCAGCTTGGCTTCCCGAGAAGCTTTCTTT	CASSLASREAFF
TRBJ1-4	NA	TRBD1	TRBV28	TGTGCCAGCAGGACCGGGACAGGCCTCACTAATGAAAAACTGTTTTTT	CASRTGTGLTNEKLFF
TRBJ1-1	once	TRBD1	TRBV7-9	TGTGCCAGCAGCCGGAAGCAGGGGGGAGGTTTCTTT	CASSRKQGGGFF
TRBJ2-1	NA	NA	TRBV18	TGTGCCAGCTCACCCGGGACAAATGACAATGAGCAGTTCTTC	CASSPGTNDNEQFF
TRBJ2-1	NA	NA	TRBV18	TGTGCCAGCTCACCACCGAGACAGGCCCTGTACAATGAGCAGTTCTTC	CASSPPRQALYNEQFF
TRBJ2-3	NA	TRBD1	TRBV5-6	TGTGCCAGCAGCTTTGGGACAGGGCGGGGTACAGATACGCAGTATTTT	CASSFGTGRGTDTQYF
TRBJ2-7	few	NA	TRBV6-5	TGTGCCAGCAGTTACTCGAGTTCCAGCAACGAGCAGTACTTC	CASSYSSSSNEQYF
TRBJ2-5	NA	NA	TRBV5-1	TGCGCCAGCAGCTTAAGGAGGCAAGAGACCCAGTACTTC	CASSLRRQETQYF
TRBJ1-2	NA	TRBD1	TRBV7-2	TGTGCCAGCAGCCGTGGACAGGGTGTAGGTGGCTACACCTTC	CASSRGQGVGGYTF
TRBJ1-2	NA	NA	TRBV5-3	TGTGCCAGAAGCTTGGGTGGGGGCACCCGGCCAGGCTACACCTTC	CARSLGGGTRPGYTF
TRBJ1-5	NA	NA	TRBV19	TGTGCCAGCCGGGACCGCAATCAGCCCCAGCATTTT	CASRDRNQPQHF
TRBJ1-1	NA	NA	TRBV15	TGTGCCACCAGCAGAGTAAATACGAACACTGAAGCTTTCTTT	CATSRVNTNTEAFF
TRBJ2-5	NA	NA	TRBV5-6	TGTGCCAGCAGCTTTCGGGAAGAGACCCAGTACTTC	CASSFREETQYF
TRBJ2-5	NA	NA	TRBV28	TGTGCCAGCAGGCCCCATCGAGGACCCCCGGAGGAGACCCAGTACTTC	CASRPHRGPPEETQYF
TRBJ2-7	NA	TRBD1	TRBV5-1	TGCGCCAGCAGCCCCGGGACAGGGCTTTACGAGCAGTACTTC	CASSPGTGLYEQYF
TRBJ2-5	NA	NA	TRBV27	TGTGCCAGCAGTTTCGTAGACCAGTACCAAGAGACCCAGTACTTC	CASSFVDQYQETQYF
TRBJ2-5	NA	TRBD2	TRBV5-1	TGCGCCAGCAGCTTGTCCTGGGAGGGGACCCAGTACTTC	CASSLSWEGTQYF
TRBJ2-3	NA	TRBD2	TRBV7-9	TGTGCCAGCAGCGGTCCGGGACTAGCGGGGGGGCCAACAGATACGCAGTATTTT	CASSGPGLAGGPTDTQYF
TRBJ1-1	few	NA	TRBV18	TGTGCCAGCTCACCTCTGGGGGCCGGTGGCACTGAAGCTTTCTTT	CASSPLGAGGTEAFF
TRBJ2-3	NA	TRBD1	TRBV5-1	TGCGCCAGCAGCCTGCAGGGGGAAATAGATACGCAGTATTTT	CASSLQGEIDTQYF
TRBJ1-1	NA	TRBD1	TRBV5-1	TGCGCCAGCAGCTTGGGGGACAGGGTAGAGGGGGCTTTCTTT	CASSLGDRVEGAFF
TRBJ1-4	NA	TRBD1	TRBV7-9	TGTGCCAGCAGCGTAGGACAGGGCCCTAATGAAAAACTGTTTTTT	CASSVGQGPNEKLFF